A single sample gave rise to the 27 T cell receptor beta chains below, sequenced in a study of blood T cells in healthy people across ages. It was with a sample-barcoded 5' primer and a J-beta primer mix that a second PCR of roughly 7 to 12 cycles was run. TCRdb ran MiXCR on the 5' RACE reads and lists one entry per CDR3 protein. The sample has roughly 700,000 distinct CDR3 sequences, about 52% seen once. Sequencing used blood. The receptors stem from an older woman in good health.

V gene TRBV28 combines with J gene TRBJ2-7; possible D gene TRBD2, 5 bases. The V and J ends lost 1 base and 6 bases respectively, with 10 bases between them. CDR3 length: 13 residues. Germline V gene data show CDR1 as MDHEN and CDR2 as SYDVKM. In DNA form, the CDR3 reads TGTGCCAGCAGTTTATTCTATCGGGGCGAGCAGTACTTC. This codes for CASSLFYRGEQYF.

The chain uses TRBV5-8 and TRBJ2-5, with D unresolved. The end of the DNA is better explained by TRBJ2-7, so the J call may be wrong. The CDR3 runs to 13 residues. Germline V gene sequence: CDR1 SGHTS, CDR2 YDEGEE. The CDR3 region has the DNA TGTGCCACTCAAAGGGTTGGTACCTACGAGCAGTACTTC. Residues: CATQRVGTYEQYF.

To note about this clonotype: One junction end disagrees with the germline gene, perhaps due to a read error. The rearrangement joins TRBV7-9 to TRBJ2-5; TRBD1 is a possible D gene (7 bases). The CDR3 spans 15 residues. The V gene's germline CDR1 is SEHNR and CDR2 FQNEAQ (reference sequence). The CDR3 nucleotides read TGTGACAGCAGCCCACAGGGGACCTCTACGGGGGAGCAGTACTTC. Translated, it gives CDSSPQGTSTGEQYF.

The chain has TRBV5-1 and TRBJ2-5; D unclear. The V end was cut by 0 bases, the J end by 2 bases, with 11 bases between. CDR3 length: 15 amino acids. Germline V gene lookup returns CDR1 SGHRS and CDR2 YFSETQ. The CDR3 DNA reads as TGCGCCAGCAGCTTGGTGGCAGCAAGTCAAGAGACCCAGTACTTC. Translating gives CASSLVAASQETQYF.

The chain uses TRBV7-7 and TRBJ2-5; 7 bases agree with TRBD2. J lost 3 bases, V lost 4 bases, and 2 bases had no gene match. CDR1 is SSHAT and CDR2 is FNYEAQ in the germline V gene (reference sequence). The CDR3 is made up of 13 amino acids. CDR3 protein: CASSCGGEETQYF. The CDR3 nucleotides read TGTGCCAGCAGCTGCGGGGGAGAAGAGACCCAGTACTTC.

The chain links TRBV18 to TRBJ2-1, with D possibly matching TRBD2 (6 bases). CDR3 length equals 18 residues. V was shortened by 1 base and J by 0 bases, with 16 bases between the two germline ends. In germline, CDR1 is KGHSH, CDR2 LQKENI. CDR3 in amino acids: CASSPRASESISYNEQFF. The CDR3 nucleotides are TGTGCCAGCTCACCACGGGCTAGCGAGTCGATCTCCTACAATGAGCAGTTCTTC.

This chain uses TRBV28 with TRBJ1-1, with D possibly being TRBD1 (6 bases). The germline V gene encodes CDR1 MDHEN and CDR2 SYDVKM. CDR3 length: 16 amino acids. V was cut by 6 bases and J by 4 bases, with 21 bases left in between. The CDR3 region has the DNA TGTGCCAGCAGCCCCAAGGCGGGGGGCGCGGTCACTGAAGCTTTCTTT. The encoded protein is CASSPKAGGAVTEAFF.

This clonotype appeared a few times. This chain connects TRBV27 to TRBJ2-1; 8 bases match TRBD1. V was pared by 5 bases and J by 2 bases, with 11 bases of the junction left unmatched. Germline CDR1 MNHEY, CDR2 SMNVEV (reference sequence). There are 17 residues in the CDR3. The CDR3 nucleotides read TGTGCCAGCAGTCCGGGGACAGGATCGAGCGCCTACAATGAGCAGTTCTTC. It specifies CASSPGTGSSAYNEQFF.

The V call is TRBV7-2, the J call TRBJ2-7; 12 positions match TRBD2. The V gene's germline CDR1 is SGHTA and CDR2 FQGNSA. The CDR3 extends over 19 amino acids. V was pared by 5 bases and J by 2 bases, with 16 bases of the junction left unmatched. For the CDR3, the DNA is TGTGCCAGCAGCGCGATGGGCCTAGCGGGAGGGCACAACCCCTACGAGCAGTACTTC. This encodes CASSAMGLAGGHNPYEQYF.

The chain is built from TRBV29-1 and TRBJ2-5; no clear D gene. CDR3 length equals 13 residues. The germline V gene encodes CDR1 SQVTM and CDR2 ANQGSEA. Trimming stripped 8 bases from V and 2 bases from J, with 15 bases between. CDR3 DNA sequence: TGCAGCTCCGACGGTGGTAGACAAGAGACCCAGTACTTC. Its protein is CSSDGGRQETQYF.

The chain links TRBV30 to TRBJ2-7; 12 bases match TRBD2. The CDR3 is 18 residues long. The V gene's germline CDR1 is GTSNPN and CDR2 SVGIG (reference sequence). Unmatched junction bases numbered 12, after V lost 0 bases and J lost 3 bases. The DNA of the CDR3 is TGTGCCTGGAGTGTACCCGGACTAGCGGGAATCTATAGCTACGAGCAGTACTTC. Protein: CAWSVPGLAGIYSYEQYF.

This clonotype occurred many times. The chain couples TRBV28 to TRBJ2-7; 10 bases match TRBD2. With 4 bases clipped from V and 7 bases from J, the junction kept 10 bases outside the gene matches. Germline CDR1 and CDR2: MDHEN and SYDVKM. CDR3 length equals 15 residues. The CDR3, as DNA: TGTGCCAGCAGTTCAACCCTAGCGGGAGTTGAGGAGCAGTACTTC. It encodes CASSSTLAGVEEQYF.

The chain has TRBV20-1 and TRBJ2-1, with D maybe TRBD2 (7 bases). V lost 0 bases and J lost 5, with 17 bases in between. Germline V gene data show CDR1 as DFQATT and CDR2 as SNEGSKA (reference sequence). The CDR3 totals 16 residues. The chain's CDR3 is CSARDPGASGHNEQFF. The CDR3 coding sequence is TGCAGTGCTAGAGATCCGGGGGCTAGCGGCCACAATGAGCAGTTCTTC.

CDR3 sequence (DNA): TGTGCCAGCAGCCCCGAGGGAGCGGGGGGATTAGGGGGGACCCAGTACTTC. Its protein is CASSPEGAGGLGGTQYF. This sequence joins TRBV13 and TRBJ2-7, with 9 nucleotides matching TRBD2. The DNA end is more similar to TRBJ2-5, so the J call may be wrong. CDR1 PRHDT and CDR2 FYEKMQ come from the germline V gene (reference sequence). The CDR3 length is 17 residues.

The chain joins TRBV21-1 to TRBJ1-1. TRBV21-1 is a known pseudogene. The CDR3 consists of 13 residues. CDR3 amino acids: CASRMLGCTEAFF. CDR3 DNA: TGTGCCAGCAGAATGTTAGGATGCACTGAAGCTTTCTTT.

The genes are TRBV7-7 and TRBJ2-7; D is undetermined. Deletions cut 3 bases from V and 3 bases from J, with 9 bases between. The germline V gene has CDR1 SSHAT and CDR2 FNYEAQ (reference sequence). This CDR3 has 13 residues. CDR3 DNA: TGTGCCAGCAGCTTCTCGGGCTGCTACGAGCAGTACTTC. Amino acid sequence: CASSFSGCYEQYF.

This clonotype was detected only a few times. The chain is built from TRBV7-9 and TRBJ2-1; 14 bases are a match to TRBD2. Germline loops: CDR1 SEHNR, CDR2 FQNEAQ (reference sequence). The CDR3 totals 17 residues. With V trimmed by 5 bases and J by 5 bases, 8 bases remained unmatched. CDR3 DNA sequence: TGTGCCAGCAGCCTGACTAGCGGGAGGGCCTCGAACAATGAGCAGTTCTTC. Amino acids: CASSLTSGRASNNEQFF.

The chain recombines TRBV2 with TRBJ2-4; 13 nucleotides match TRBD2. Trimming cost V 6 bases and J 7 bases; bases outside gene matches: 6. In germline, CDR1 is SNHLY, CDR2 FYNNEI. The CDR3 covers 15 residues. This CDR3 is CASRGGTSGNNIQYF. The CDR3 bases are TGTGCCAGCAGGGGGGGGACTAGCGGGAACAACATTCAGTACTTC.

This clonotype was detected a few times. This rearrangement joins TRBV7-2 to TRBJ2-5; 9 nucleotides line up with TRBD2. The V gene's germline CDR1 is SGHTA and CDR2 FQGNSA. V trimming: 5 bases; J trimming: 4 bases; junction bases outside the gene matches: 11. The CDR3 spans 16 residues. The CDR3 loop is CASSADSGTSTETQYF. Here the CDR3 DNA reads TGTGCCAGCAGCGCAGATTCCGGGACTAGCACAGAGACCCAGTACTTC.

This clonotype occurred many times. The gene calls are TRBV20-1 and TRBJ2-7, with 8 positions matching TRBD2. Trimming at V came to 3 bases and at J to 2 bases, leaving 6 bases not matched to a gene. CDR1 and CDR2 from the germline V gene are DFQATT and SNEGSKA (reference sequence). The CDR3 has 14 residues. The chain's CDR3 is CSASSAGATYEQYF. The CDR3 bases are TGCAGTGCTAGTTCAGCGGGAGCCACCTACGAGCAGTACTTC.

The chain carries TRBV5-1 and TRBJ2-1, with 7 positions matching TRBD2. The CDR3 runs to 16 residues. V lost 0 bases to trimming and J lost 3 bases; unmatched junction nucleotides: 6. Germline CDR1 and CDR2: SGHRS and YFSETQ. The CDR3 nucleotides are TGCGCCAGCAGCTTGGTAATCCCTAGCGGCTACAATGAGCAGTTCTTC. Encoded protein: CASSLVIPSGYNEQFF.

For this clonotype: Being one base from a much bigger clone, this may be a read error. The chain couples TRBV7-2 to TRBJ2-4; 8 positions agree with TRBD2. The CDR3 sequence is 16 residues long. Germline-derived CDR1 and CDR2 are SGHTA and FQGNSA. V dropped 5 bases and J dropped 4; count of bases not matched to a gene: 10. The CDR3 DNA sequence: TGTGCCAGCAGCCGTGCTGCGGGGGGCTCTAAAAACATTCAGTACTTC. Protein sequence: CASSRAAGGSKNIQYF.

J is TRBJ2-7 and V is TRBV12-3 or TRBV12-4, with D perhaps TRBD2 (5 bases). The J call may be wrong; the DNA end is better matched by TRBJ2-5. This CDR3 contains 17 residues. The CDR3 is CASSLGITGRAAETQYF. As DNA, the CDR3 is TGTGCCAGCAGTTTAGGGATAACGGGAAGGGCTGCGGAGACCCAGTACTTC.

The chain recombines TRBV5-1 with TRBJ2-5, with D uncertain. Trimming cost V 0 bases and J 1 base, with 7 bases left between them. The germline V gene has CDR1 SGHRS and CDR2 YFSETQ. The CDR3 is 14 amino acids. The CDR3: CASSLASPQETQYF. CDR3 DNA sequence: TGCGCCAGCAGCTTGGCTTCTCCCCAAGAGACCCAGTACTTC.

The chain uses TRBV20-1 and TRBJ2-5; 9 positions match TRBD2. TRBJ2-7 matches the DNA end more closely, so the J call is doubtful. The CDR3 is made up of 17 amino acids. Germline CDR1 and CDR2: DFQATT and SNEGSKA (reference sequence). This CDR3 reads CSARPLAGLYKAYEQYF. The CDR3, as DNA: TGCAGTGCTAGGCCTCTAGCGGGGTTGTACAAAGCCTACGAGCAGTACTTC.

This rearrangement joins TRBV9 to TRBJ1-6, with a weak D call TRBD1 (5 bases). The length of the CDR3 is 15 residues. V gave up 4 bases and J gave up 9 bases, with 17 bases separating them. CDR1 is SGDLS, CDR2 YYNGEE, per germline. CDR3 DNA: TGTGCCAGCAGCTCAGGACCCTCGGGGGGTTCACCCCTCCACTTT. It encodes CASSSGPSGGSPLHF. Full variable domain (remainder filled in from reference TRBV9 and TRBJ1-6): DSGVTQTPKHLITATGQRVTLRCSPRSGDLSVYWYQQSLDQGLQFLIQYYNGEERAKGNILERFSAQQFPDLHSELNLSSLELGDSALYFCASSSGPSGGSPLHFGNGTRLTVT.

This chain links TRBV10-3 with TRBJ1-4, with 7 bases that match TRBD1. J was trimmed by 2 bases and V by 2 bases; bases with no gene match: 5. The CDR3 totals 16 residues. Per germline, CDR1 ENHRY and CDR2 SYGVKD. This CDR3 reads CAISEPTGRTNEKLFF. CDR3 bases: TGTGCCATCAGTGAGCCGACAGGGAGGACTAATGAAAAACTGTTTTTT.